The rows below give T cell receptor beta chains drawn from one sample of a study of T cells in localized non-small cell lung cancer. Repertoires were generated with immunoSEQ multiplex PCR, while TCRdb's copy carries only in-frame clones and drops some. The sample has around 33,000 clones; 92% are singletons. Source: peripheral blood, taken before any cancer treatment. These receptors all stem from a female donor of 60 years or more with stage I lung adenocarcinoma. Both conserved end residues are part of each CDR3. The D gene is left open where the match is weak. Clone size appears in some rows only: once, few, many, or a class for an expanded clone.

TRBJ2-5 - TRBV11-3 TRBD2 CASSLRLAGRETQYF TGTGCCAGCAGCTTAAGGTTAGCGGGGCGAGAGACCCAGTACTTC
TRBJ1-5 - TRBV19 - CASTRGYSNQPQHF TGTGCCAGTACAAGGGGGTATAGCAATCAGCCCCAGCATTTT
TRBJ2-5 - TRBV5-6 - CASSSARGAETQYF TGTGCCAGCAGCTCGGCCCGGGGGGCGGAGACCCAGTACTTC
TRBJ1-4 - TRBV27 - CASSRNRAPRLFF TGTGCCAGCAGCAGGAACAGGGCTCCAAGACTGTTTTTT
TRBJ2-7 - TRBV5-6 - CASSFRGTYTYEQYF TGTGCCAGCAGCTTTAGGGGGACCTACACCTACGAGCAGTACTTC
TRBJ2-7 once TRBV10-3 TRBD1 CAISWDREGYEQYF TGTGCCATCAGCTGGGACAGGGAGGGCTACGAGCAGTACTTC
TRBJ1-2 - TRBV6-1 - CASIRKGTRGYTF TGTGCCAGCATCAGAAAGGGGACACGTGGCTACACCTTC
TRBJ2-1 once TRBV7-2 - CASGTYNEQFF TGTGCCAGCGGGACTTATAATGAGCAGTTCTTC
TRBJ2-7 - TRBV7-9 - CASSLALGKYEQYF TGTGCCAGCAGCTTAGCGCTGGGGAAATACGAGCAGTACTTC
TRBJ2-3 - TRBV7-2 - CASSYGDYAGSTDTQYF TGTGCCAGCAGCTATGGGGATTACGCGGGGAGTACAGATACGCAGTATTTT
TRBJ1-2 - TRBV19 - CASSMGQGNYGYTF TGTGCCAGTAGTATGGGCCAGGGTAACTATGGCTACACCTTC
TRBJ2-2 - TRBV5-5 TRBD1 CASSLRGTGISNTGELFF TGTGCCAGCAGCTTGAGGGGGACAGGGATATCGAACACCGGGGAGCTGTTTTTT
TRBJ2-2 - TRBV7-9 TRBD2 CASSYPGGTGELFF TGTGCCAGCAGCTACCCGGGGGGAACCGGGGAGCTGTTTTTT
TRBJ1-1 - TRBV7-7 - CASSPAGIVTEAFF TGTGCCAGCAGCCCCGCGGGGATTGTCACTGAAGCTTTCTTT
TRBJ2-1 - TRBV15 TRBD1 CATSRGRQGFEQFF TGTGCCACCAGCAGAGGCCGACAGGGTTTCGAGCAGTTCTTC
TRBJ1-2 - TRBV28 TRBD1 CASSRGRFYGYTF TGTGCCAGCAGTAGGGGGCGCTTCTATGGCTACACCTTC
TRBJ2-3 - TRBV6-4 - CASSYTRTDTQYF TGTGCCAGCAGTTATACTAGAACAGATACGCAGTATTTT
TRBJ2-5 - TRBV5-4 TRBD2 CASSSAGEEETQYF TGTGCCAGCAGCTCGGCGGGGGAGGAGGAGACCCAGTACTTC
TRBJ1-5 - TRBV28 - CASSLSGGNQPQHF TGTGCCAGCAGTTTATCGGGCGGCAATCAGCCCCAGCATTTT
TRBJ1-5 - TRBV7-9 - CASSSDPYQPQHF TGTGCCAGCAGCTCGGACCCTTATCAGCCCCAGCATTTT